Listed here are 7 T cell receptor beta chains from one sample, sequenced in a study of T cell repertoires in cytomegalovirus infection. No antigens are known for them. Each CDR3 protein gets one entry after TCRdb re-called the reads with MiXCR. In the table there are about 570,000 distinct CDR3 sequences, almost 40% of which are singletons. Source: cultured PBMCs, taken from culture after CMV antigen stimulation. The receptors stem from a human donor in good health (CMV status not recorded). Some clones in this sample may be carry-over from other donors' samples.

This sequence joins TRBV7-2 and TRBJ2-3; D is uncertain. Between the trimmed V and J ends, which lost 2 bases and 10 bases, there was a span of 16 bases. CDR3 length: 14 residues. Germline CDR1 reads SGHTA; CDR2 reads FQGNSA. DNA of the CDR3: TGTGCCAGCAGCTTATATGGTCGGGCTGACGCGCAGTATTTT. Amino acids: CASSLYGRADAQYF.

The rearrangement uses TRBV12-3 or TRBV12-4 and TRBJ2-7; D is perhaps TRBD1 (6 bases). This CDR3 contains 11 residues. V was shortened by 8 bases and J by 7 bases, with 12 bases between the two germline ends. The CDR3 reads CASGGLLEQYF. The DNA of the CDR3 is TGTGCCAGCGGGGGCCTTTTAGAGCAGTACTTC.

In its sample, this clonotype was seen a few times. V usage is TRBV6-1 and J usage is TRBJ2-1; 11 bases agree with TRBD2. CDR1 and CDR2 (germline): MNHNS, SASEGT. The ends lost 4 bases at V and 7 bases at J; junction bases unmatched: 9. This CDR3 contains 16 residues. The CDR3 DNA is TGTGCCAGCAGTGGGCCGACTAGCGGGGCGTCAAATGAGCAGTTCTTC. Amino acids: CASSGPTSGASNEQFF.

The chain couples TRBV7-6 to TRBJ2-1; TRBD2 agrees at 9 bases. Germline values: CDR1 SGHVS, CDR2 FNYEAQ. The CDR3 spans 15 residues. Trimming removed 5 bases from V and 9 bases from J; junction bases left unmatched: 11. The CDR3 reads CASSPWLAGRGEQFF. For the CDR3, the DNA is TGTGCCAGCAGCCCATGGCTAGCGGGACGGGGTGAGCAGTTCTTC.

The gene calls are TRBV7-9 and TRBJ1-1; D call uncertain. V lost 3 bases and J lost 3, with 8 bases in between. The CDR3 has 13 amino acids. Germline V gene sequence: CDR1 SEHNR, CDR2 FQNEAQ (reference sequence). CDR3 amino acids: CASSFGLDTEAFF. CDR3 DNA: TGTGCCAGCAGCTTTGGCCTAGACACTGAAGCTTTCTTT.

This clonotype was counted a few times. The V and J genes are TRBV11-2 and TRBJ2-2; D gene ambiguous. V lost 5 bases, J lost 1 base, and 8 bases lay in between. Per germline, CDR1 SGHAT and CDR2 FQNNGV. The CDR3 covers 14 residues. The CDR3 DNA is TGTGCCAGCAGCAATTGGGGGAACACCGGGGAGCTGTTTTTT. It encodes CASSNWGNTGELFF. Together with reference TRBV11-2 and TRBJ2-2, the CDR3 gives the full variable domain: EAGVAQSPRYKIIEKRQSVAFWCNPISGHATLYWYQQILGQGPKLLIQFQNNGVVDDSQLPKDRFSAERLKGVDSTLKIQPAKLEDSAVYLCASSNWGNTGELFFGEGSRLTVL.

The rearrangement links TRBV12-3 or TRBV12-4 to TRBJ2-1; the D gene is possibly TRBD1 (6 bases). The CDR3 is 13 residues long. Trimming removed 6 bases from V and 7 bases from J, with 13 bases in between. DNA for the CDR3: TGTGCCAGCAGACCACAGGGTAGGAATGAGCAGTTCTTC. Its translation: CASRPQGRNEQFF.